This paragraph covers one TCR beta chain sequence. Its antigen is not known. The junction and the germline gene differ at one end; a read error may be behind it. The sample is drawn from a study of blood T cells in healthy people across ages. Study conclusions and caveats: Measured against age, TCR beta diversity per million T cells decreased in a roughly linear manner. A strong correlation was found between TCR beta diversity and the percentage of naive T cells.

Primers used in a second PCR of roughly 6 to 12 cycles were a sample-barcoded 5' primer and a J-beta primer mix. Every sample produced at least 2.5 million CDR3-containing paired-end reads. TCRdb used MiXCR to reprocess the 5' RACE reads, holding one entry per CDR3 protein. The sample includes about 1,400,000 distinct CDR3 sequences, 55% to 75% seen only once; the top ten take approximately 7%. Extraction yielded at least 6 micrograms of total RNA per sample. The sequence derives from a man younger than 35 in good health. Input material: blood.

The CDR3 nucleotides are TGTGCTAGCAGCTTAGAACTAGCCGGTGGGGAGCAGTTCTTC. Translated, it gives CASSLELAGGEQFF. This chain uses TRBV7-7 with TRBJ2-1; TRBD2 is a possible D gene (6 bases). The CDR3 is 14 amino acids. Germline V gives CDR1 SSHAT, CDR2 FNYEAQ (reference sequence). Based on the CDR3 plus reference TRBV7-7 and TRBJ2-1, the full variable domain is GAGVSQSPRYKVTKRGQDVTLRCDPISSHATLYWYQQALGQGPEFLTYFNYEAQPDKSGLPSDRFSAERPEGSISTLTIQRTEQRDSAMYRCASSLELAGGEQFFGPGTRLTVL.